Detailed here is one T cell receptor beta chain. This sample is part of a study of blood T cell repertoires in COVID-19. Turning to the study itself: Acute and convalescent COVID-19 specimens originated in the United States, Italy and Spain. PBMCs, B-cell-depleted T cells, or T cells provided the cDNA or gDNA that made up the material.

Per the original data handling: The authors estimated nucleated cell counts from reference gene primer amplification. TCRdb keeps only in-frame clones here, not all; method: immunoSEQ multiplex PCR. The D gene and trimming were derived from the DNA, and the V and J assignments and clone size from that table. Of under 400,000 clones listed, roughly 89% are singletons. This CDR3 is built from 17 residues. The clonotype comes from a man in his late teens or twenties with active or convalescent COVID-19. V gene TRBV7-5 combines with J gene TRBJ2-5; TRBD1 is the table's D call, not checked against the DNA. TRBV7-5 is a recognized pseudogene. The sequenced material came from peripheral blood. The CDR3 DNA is TGTGCCAGAAGCTCAGGGGCTGGTGAAAGGGGGCAAGAGACCCAGTACTTC. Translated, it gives CARSSGAGERGQETQYF.